This T cell receptor beta chain originates from a study of T cells in tuberculosis. The overall study: IGRA-negative adolescents, IGRA-positive adolescents with latent tuberculosis and adults with active tuberculosis formed this South African cohort. Study-wide results and caveats: Smaller alpha distances in active tuberculosis partly reflected shorter CDR3-alpha lengths.

Each donor contributed roughly 100,000 T cells on average, unsorted. The data were produced by immunoSEQ multiplex PCR, yet TCRdb's version contains in-frame clones alone and is incomplete. The sample carries under 40,000 clones, approximately 93% recorded once. V trimming: 4 bases; J trimming: 4 bases; junction bases outside the gene matches: 10. Germline V CDR1 and CDR2: LNHDA, SQIVND (reference sequence). The CDR3 loop spans 16 amino acids. In regard to this clone: Its target is unknown.

The sample taken for sequencing was PBMCs. The receptor comes from a donor aged 10 to 29 with latent tuberculosis or without tuberculosis infection. The chain uses TRBV19 and TRBJ1-2; 9 nucleotides agree with TRBD1. The CDR3 bases are TGTGCCAGTAGTACCTCCGGACAGGGGATAGTCTATGGCTACACCTTC. Translated, it gives CASSTSGQGIVYGYTF.